A single sample gave rise to the 22 T cell receptor beta chains below, sequenced in a study of CD8 T cells in ankylosing spondylitis. MiXCR, run by TCRdb on the 5' RACE reads, gives a single entry per CDR3 protein. This sample has fewer than 250,000 distinct CDR3 sequences, with 8% to 11% found just once. Sample: blood, either unsorted or a sorted T cell fraction (not recorded which). Receptor source: a male donor with ankylosing spondylitis or in good health (not recorded which).

This clonotype was picked up many times. This chain links TRBV30 with TRBJ1-1, with 7 nucleotides matching TRBD1. The CDR3 is 16 residues long. The germline V gene encodes CDR1 GTSNPN and CDR2 SVGIG (reference sequence). The trim removed 5 bases at V and 2 bases at J, leaving 14 bases unmatched. The chain's CDR3 is CAWGGGPYIYNTEAFF. CDR3 nucleotides: TGTGCCTGGGGAGGGGGCCCCTACATTTATAACACTGAAGCTTTCTTT.

This chain uses TRBV11-3 with TRBJ1-1; D possibly corresponds to TRBD1 (5 bases). V gave up 5 bases and J gave up 11 bases, with 18 bases separating them. The CDR3 spans 13 residues. CDR1 is SGHNT, CDR2 YENEEA, per germline. CDR3 residues: CASSDRAPGGAFF. CDR3 in DNA: TGTGCCAGCAGCGACCGGGCCCCGGGGGGGGCTTTCTTT. Full variable domain (missing parts from reference TRBV11-3 and TRBJ1-1): EAGVVQSPRYKIIEKKQPVAFWCNPISGHNTLYWYLQNLGQGPELLIRYENEEAVDDSQLPKDRFSAERLKGVDSTLKIQPAELGDSAVYLCASSDRAPGGAFFGQGTRLTVV.

The chain is built from TRBV10-1 and TRBJ2-7; D unresolved. The CDR3 contains 13 residues. V was clipped by 3 bases and J by 4 bases, with 10 bases between them. The germline V gene has CDR1 WNHNN and CDR2 SYGVQD (reference sequence). In nucleotides, the CDR3 is TGCGCCAGCAGTGATCGAGTTATGTACGAGCAGTACTTC. Protein sequence: CASSDRVMYEQYF.

This clonotype came up many times. The chain couples TRBV12-3 or TRBV12-4 to TRBJ1-5; a possible D gene is TRBD1 (5 bases). The CDR3 has 15 residues. V was trimmed by 2 bases and J by 6 bases, leaving 14 bases between them. The CDR3 DNA is TGTGCCAGCAGTTTAATGGTCGGGGGACGTCAGCCCCAGCATTTT. Its protein is CASSLMVGGRQPQHF.

This chain connects TRBV2 to TRBJ2-7; D not certain. V was clipped by 6 bases and J by 0 bases, with 12 bases between them. The CDR3 sequence is 14 residues long. Germline assignment: CDR1 SNHLY and CDR2 FYNNEI. The CDR3: CASSIPESSYEQYF. The CDR3 region has the DNA TGTGCCAGCAGCATTCCAGAGAGCTCCTACGAGCAGTACTTC.

This clonotype was counted ten times or more. The chain joins TRBV7-2 to TRBJ2-1; D assignment may be TRBD1 or TRBD2 (5 bases each). Germline-derived CDR1 and CDR2 are SGHTA and FQGNSA. The CDR3 consists of 14 residues. V was clipped by 5 bases and J by 7 bases, with 15 bases between them. As DNA, the CDR3 is TGTGCCAGCAGCCTGGACTCAGGGTTAAATGAGCAGTTCTTC. As protein: CASSLDSGLNEQFF.

This clonotype was recorded at least ten times. The V call is TRBV7-2, the J call TRBJ2-1; possibly TRBD1 for D (7 bases). This CDR3 spans 15 amino acids. Germline V CDR1 and CDR2: SGHTA, FQGNSA. V was trimmed by 2 bases and J by 4 bases, leaving 12 bases between them. For the CDR3, the DNA is TGTGCCAGCAGCTTACTTCCAGGGGGGTACAATGAGCAGTTCTTC. It specifies CASSLLPGGYNEQFF. The variable domain in full, completed from reference TRBV7-2 and TRBJ2-1, reads GAGVSQSPSNKVTEKGKDVELRCDPISGHTALYWYRQSLGQGLEFLIYFQGNSAPDKSGLPSDRFSAERTGGSVSTLTIQRTQQEDSAVYLCASSLLPGGYNEQFFGPGTRLTVL.

This clonotype was seen repeatedly, ten times or more. This sequence joins TRBV5-1 and TRBJ1-1; 7 bases align to TRBD1. From germline, CDR1 is SGHRS and CDR2 YFSETQ. V trimming: 4 bases; J trimming: 0 bases; junction bases outside the gene matches: 9. The CDR3 has 16 residues. CDR3: CASSVGTATMNTEAFF. The CDR3 nucleotides read TGCGCCAGCAGCGTCGGGACAGCCACCATGAACACTGAAGCTTTCTTT.

There are many counts of this clonotype. The J gene is TRBJ2-3, the V gene TRBV9; the match to TRBD2 covers 8 bases. Germline V gene lookup returns CDR1 SGDLS and CDR2 YYNGEE. CDR3 length: 15 residues. The V gene end was trimmed by 3 bases and the J gene end by 4 bases; junction bases not matched to a gene: 7. The CDR3 region has the DNA TGTGCCAGCAGCGCGCCGGGACTAGGATCAGATACGCAGTATTTT. This translates into CASSAPGLGSDTQYF.

In this sample, this clonotype turned up many times. V usage is TRBV6-1 and J usage is TRBJ2-5; TRBD1 might be the D (6 bases). The V end was cut by 6 bases, the J end by 2 bases, with 13 bases between. Germline CDR1 is MNHNS and CDR2 is SASEGT. The CDR3 is made up of 14 amino acids. The CDR3 reads CASRNREPQETQYF. DNA for the CDR3: TGTGCCAGCAGGAACAGGGAACCACAAGAGACCCAGTACTTC.

This chain connects TRBV27 to TRBJ2-3; D perhaps matches TRBD1 (6 bases). V shed 5 bases and J shed 2 bases, with 17 bases lying between them. Germline assignment: CDR1 MNHEY and CDR2 SMNVEV (reference sequence). This CDR3 has 16 amino acids. CDR3 in DNA: TGTGCCAGCAGTGCTTCAGGGGTTCCCCCCACAGATACGCAGTATTTT. Translating it yields CASSASGVPPTDTQYF.

In its sample, this clonotype was seen many times. V and J are TRBV5-6 and TRBJ2-1; the D call may be TRBD1 or TRBD2 (6 bases each). V gave up 2 bases and J gave up 0 bases, with 9 bases separating them. The CDR3 contains 15 residues. Germline assignment: CDR1 SGHDT and CDR2 YYEEEE. CDR3 region: CASSLGGISYNEQFF. In DNA, the CDR3 is TGTGCCAGCAGCTTAGGGGGGATCTCCTACAATGAGCAGTTCTTC.

This clonotype has a count of ten or more. V and J are TRBV6-1 and TRBJ2-2, with 11 nucleotides matching TRBD2. The germline V gene encodes CDR1 MNHNS and CDR2 SASEGT. V dropped 6 bases and J dropped 4; count of bases not matched to a gene: 4. The CDR3 runs to 15 residues. The CDR3 spells CASRAGTSGTGELFF. For the CDR3, the DNA is TGTGCCAGCAGGGCCGGGACTAGCGGCACCGGGGAGCTGTTTTTT.

On this clonotype: Germline and junction disagree at one end, which may indicate a read error. This chain uses TRBV7-9 with TRBJ2-3, with D possibly TRBD2 on 7 matching bases. The germline V gene encodes CDR1 SEHNR and CDR2 FQNEAQ (reference sequence). This CDR3 is built from 14 residues. The CDR3 DNA follows: TGTGCCAGCTGCTTGGGGGGGGCCACAGATACGCAGTATTTT. Amino acids: CASCLGGATDTQYF.

This clonotype was seen repeatedly, ten times or more. The chain employs TRBV20-1 and TRBJ2-3; 9 bases are a match to TRBD2. V lost 6 bases and J lost 1; bases outside the gene matches: 5. The CDR3 loop spans 14 amino acids. Germline CDR1 and CDR2: DFQATT and SNEGSKA (reference sequence). CDR3 sequence (DNA): TGCAGTGCCCATAGCGGGAGTGGCACAGATACGCAGTATTTT. Encoded protein: CSAHSGSGTDTQYF.

Many counts were recorded for this clonotype. The chain links TRBV20-1 to TRBJ1-5; D might be TRBD1 (5 bases). V shed 5 bases and J shed 5 bases, with 10 bases lying between them. The germline V gene encodes CDR1 DFQATT and CDR2 SNEGSKA (reference sequence). CDR3 length: 12 amino acids. The CDR3 coding sequence is TGCAGTGCTGGGGGACGCGATCAGCCCCAGCATTTT. Protein: CSAGGRDQPQHF.

This clonotype was recorded a few times. CDR3 DNA: TGCAGCGTTGAGCGGGACTCAGGGGTGGAGACCCAGTACTTC. This encodes CSVERDSGVETQYF. The chain employs TRBV29-1 and TRBJ2-5; D tentatively fits TRBD1 or TRBD2 (6 bases each). With 3 bases removed from V and 5 bases from J, the gap between germline ends came to 16 bases. This CDR3 contains 14 residues. Germline V lookup: CDR1 SQVTM, CDR2 ANQGSEA. Combining the CDR3 with reference TRBV29-1 and TRBJ2-5 gives the whole variable domain SAVISQKPSRDICQRGTSLTIQCQVDSQVTMMFWYRQQPGQSLTLIATANQGSEATYESGFVIDKFPISRPNLTFSTLTVSNMSPEDSSIYLCSVERDSGVETQYFGPGTRLLVL.

The chain uses TRBV30 and TRBJ2-7; 9 bases map to TRBD1. CDR3 length: 13 residues. Germline V CDR1 and CDR2: GTSNPN, SVGIG (reference sequence). V lost 3 bases, J lost 3 bases, and 3 bases stayed unmatched. CDR3 in amino acids: CAWSKTGGYEQYF. CDR3 sequence (DNA): TGTGCCTGGAGCAAGACAGGGGGCTACGAGCAGTACTTC.

This rearrangement joins TRBV12-3 or TRBV12-4 to TRBJ2-1, with 14 bases matching TRBD2. There are 16 residues in the CDR3. Trimming cost V 5 bases and J 7 bases; bases outside gene matches: 7. The CDR3 loop is CASSRRTSGGYNEQFF. DNA for the CDR3: TGTGCCAGCAGTCGTCGGACTAGCGGGGGGTATAATGAGCAGTTCTTC.

In this sample, this clonotype turned up many times. The rearrangement joins TRBV25-1 to TRBJ1-1, with a tentative D call TRBD1 (5 bases). CDR1 and CDR2 from the germline V gene are MGHDK and SYGVNS. This CDR3 comprises 13 residues. V dropped 2 bases and J dropped 10 bases, with 14 bases sitting between them. DNA of the CDR3: TGTGCCAGCAGTGAAGTTCTCGACGGGGGAGCTTTCTTT. Residues: CASSEVLDGGAFF.

This clonotype came up many times. The V gene is TRBV6-1, the J gene TRBJ1-5; 9 positions agree with TRBD1. Germline CDR1 is MNHNS and CDR2 is SASEGT. There are 14 residues in the CDR3. Unmatched junction bases numbered 6, after V lost 6 bases and J lost 6 bases. CDR3: CASRGDRDTQPQHF. The CDR3 DNA sequence: TGTGCCAGCAGAGGGGACAGGGACACTCAGCCCCAGCATTTT.

This clonotype was recorded at least ten times. The chain uses TRBV20-1 and TRBJ1-5, with 8 bases fitting TRBD1. With 0 bases clipped from V and 2 bases from J, the junction kept 9 bases outside the gene matches. Germline lookup yields CDR1 DFQATT and CDR2 SNEGSKA (reference sequence). The CDR3 spans 17 residues. This CDR3 is CSARDRGQAAGNQPQHF. The CDR3 nucleotides read TGCAGTGCTAGAGATAGGGGACAGGCTGCGGGCAATCAGCCCCAGCATTTT.